This is a list of T cell receptor beta chains from one sample in a study of shared clonotypes between healthy human individuals. This table comes from immunoSEQ multiplex PCR, and its TCRdb copy is limited to in-frame clones, with some not included. Of millions of clones listed, just under 95% are singletons. The sample comprised naive CD8+ T cells sorted from blood. These receptors were collected from a man aged 18-30 years in good health. Both conserved end residues are part of each CDR3. D genes are given only for firm matches. Rows may omit the clone size; those that give it use once, few, many or a size class.

cdr3_nt,cdr3_aa,clone_size,j_call,d_call,v_call
TGTGCCAGCAGCTTGGGCACGGCAGGGGACTATGGCTACACCTTC,CASSLGTAGDYGYTF,-,TRBJ1-2,-,TRBV5-6
TGTGCCAGCAGCCCAGGACTAGCGGGAGGCTGGGAGACCCAGTACTTC,CASSPGLAGGWETQYF,-,TRBJ2-5,TRBD2,TRBV7-8
TGTGCCAGTAGTATAGATCTTGAAGATAAGAGAACCCAGTACTTC,CASSIDLEDKRTQYF,-,TRBJ2-5,-,TRBV19
TGTGCCAGCAGCTCCCAGCACAGGGAGATGGGGCCCCTCCACTTT,CASSSQHREMGPLHF,-,TRBJ1-6,-,TRBV21-1
TGTGCCAGCAGCTTAGGAGTCAGTCCCTATAATTCACCCCTCCACTTT,CASSLGVSPYNSPLHF,-,TRBJ1-6,-,TRBV7-9
TGCGCCAGCAGCCACGACGAGGGGGGCGCGGTCACCGGGGAGCTGTTTTTT,CASSHDEGGAVTGELFF,-,TRBJ2-2,-,TRBV4-1
TGTGCCTGGAGTTGGGTCACTGGGAATGAGCAGTTCTTC,CAWSWVTGNEQFF,-,TRBJ2-1,-,TRBV30
TGCGCCAGCAGCCAAGAGCCTGCGACAGGGGTATACGAGCAGTACTTC,CASSQEPATGVYEQYF,-,TRBJ2-7,TRBD1,TRBV4-3
TGTGCCAGCAGTGACGGACAGGGGGCAATCTATGGCTACACCTTC,CASSDGQGAIYGYTF,-,TRBJ1-2,TRBD1,TRBV6-1
TGTGCCAGCAGCTCCCCGGACCGAAGCTCCTACGAGCAGTACTTC,CASSSPDRSSYEQYF,once,TRBJ2-7,-,TRBV5-4
TGTGCCAGCAGTACCCAAACAGGGAACTATGGCTACACCTTC,CASSTQTGNYGYTF,-,TRBJ1-2,-,TRBV27
TGTGCCAGCAGCGTAGGACAGGCGATGGGTGAGCAGTACTTC,CASSVGQAMGEQYF,-,TRBJ2-7,-,TRBV9
TGTGCCAGCAGCTTGGCGGGGACAGAGAGTGAGACCCAGTACTTC,CASSLAGTESETQYF,-,TRBJ2-5,TRBD1,TRBV5-6
TGTGCCAGCAGCTTGGGGGGTTATTCGGGGACCCAGTACTTC,CASSLGGYSGTQYF,-,TRBJ2-5,-,TRBV5-6
TGTGCCAGCAGTCTACTTTTGCGCACAGATACGCAGTATTTT,CASSLLLRTDTQYF,-,TRBJ2-3,-,TRBV27
TGTGCCAGCAGCTTAACCGGGGGCCCCTACAATGAGCAGTTCTTC,CASSLTGGPYNEQFF,-,TRBJ2-1,-,TRBV7-3
TGTGCCAGCAGCTCCCGACTAGCGGGCCCCACAGATACGCAGTATTTT,CASSSRLAGPTDTQYF,-,TRBJ2-3,TRBD2,TRBV13
TGTGCCAGCAGCCCGACAGGGACCCACGAGCAGTACTTC,CASSPTGTHEQYF,-,TRBJ2-7,TRBD1,TRBV7-9
TGTGCCAGCAGCGACGACAGGGGGCGCGGGAATGAGCAGTTCTTC,CASSDDRGRGNEQFF,-,TRBJ2-1,TRBD1,TRBV5-4
TGTGCCAGCATCGGTCAGCCAGGGGTCAGCAATCAGCCCCAGCATTTT,CASIGQPGVSNQPQHF,-,TRBJ1-5,-,TRBV28
TGTGCTAGTGGTTTGGTATTCGGAGATACGCAGTATTTT,CASGLVFGDTQYF,-,TRBJ2-3,-,TRBV12-5
TGTGCCAGCAGTCTTAGCGGGGGACTTCAAGAGACCCAGTACTTC,CASSLSGGLQETQYF,-,TRBJ2-5,TRBD2,TRBV6-5
TGTGCCAGCAGCTTATCCGGGACTAGCGGCGACGAGCAGTACTTC,CASSLSGTSGDEQYF,-,TRBJ2-7,TRBD2,TRBV7-2
TGCAGCGTCGTTGTCAAAGGGACAGTTCGAAGTCACACTGAAGCTTTCTTT,CSVVVKGTVRSHTEAFF,-,TRBJ1-1,TRBD1,TRBV29-1
TGTGCCAGCAGCGTAGCGGGAGCTGGCGAGACCCAGTACTTC,CASSVAGAGETQYF,-,TRBJ2-5,TRBD2,TRBV6-5
TGCGCCAGCAGCTTAAGGGGCAACACTGAAGCTTTCTTT,CASSLRGNTEAFF,-,TRBJ1-1,-,TRBV5-1
TGTGCCAGCACTGAAACAGGGGTAAACACCGGGGAGCTGTTTTTT,CASTETGVNTGELFF,-,TRBJ2-2,TRBD1,TRBV6-6
TGCACCGTCCGGGACAGGGGTTACGAGCAGTACTTC,CTVRDRGYEQYF,-,TRBJ2-7,TRBD1,TRBV29-1
TGTGCCAGCAGCTTATACAGCGGTCCATGGGACACCGGGGAGCTGTTTTTT,CASSLYSGPWDTGELFF,-,TRBJ2-2,-,TRBV11-2
TGTGCCAGCAGCTTAGACAGGGGGTACTCCTACGAGCAGTACTTC,CASSLDRGYSYEQYF,once,TRBJ2-7,TRBD1,TRBV7-9
TGTGCCAGCAGCTTAGGTCCGGGGGCCACTGGAAACACCATATATTTT,CASSLGPGATGNTIYF,-,TRBJ1-3,-,TRBV7-6
TGTGCCAGCAGCTCGCTGGGTGGGGGCTACACCTTC,CASSSLGGGYTF,-,TRBJ1-2,-,TRBV5-6
TGTGCCAGTAGTATAGAATCCGGGATTGAAGCTTTCTTT,CASSIESGIEAFF,-,TRBJ1-1,-,TRBV19
TGTGCCAGCAGCGGCACGAAGACAGGCCGGGCGTGGTATGGCTACACCTTC,CASSGTKTGRAWYGYTF,-,TRBJ1-2,-,TRBV7-9
TGTGCCAGCAGCGTAGCCGATAGCAAAACCTACGAGCAGTACTTC,CASSVADSKTYEQYF,-,TRBJ2-7,-,TRBV9
TGTGCCAGCAGCTGGGGATCGGACAGGGGAGGGCAAGAGACCCAGTACTTC,CASSWGSDRGGQETQYF,-,TRBJ2-5,TRBD1,TRBV5-6
TGCGCCAGCAGCCCCCTGCAGGGAGGCTCCTACGAGCAGTACTTC,CASSPLQGGSYEQYF,-,TRBJ2-7,-,TRBV4-1
TGCGCCAGCAGTGAGTACAGGGAACAAGAGACCCAGTACTTC,CASSEYREQETQYF,-,TRBJ2-5,-,TRBV10-2
TGTGCCAGCAGCTTGTCGACAGGGGACTATGGCTACACCTTC,CASSLSTGDYGYTF,few,TRBJ1-2,TRBD1,TRBV7-9
TGTGCCAGCAGTTTGGTGGGGTACCCTGAAGCTTTCTTT,CASSLVGYPEAFF,-,TRBJ1-1,-,TRBV28
TGTGCCAGCAGGGAAACTCCCGGACCCCTCCACTTT,CASRETPGPLHF,-,TRBJ1-6,-,TRBV27
TGTGCCAGCAGCCCGAGGGATTCCTATAATTCACCCCTCCACTTT,CASSPRDSYNSPLHF,-,TRBJ1-6,-,TRBV9
TGTGCCATCAGTCCCACGGGAGGGCTAGTCAATGAGCAGTTCTTC,CAISPTGGLVNEQFF,-,TRBJ2-1,TRBD2,TRBV10-3
TGTGCCAGCAGCGAGGGACTCCAATCCTACGAGCAGTACTTC,CASSEGLQSYEQYF,-,TRBJ2-7,-,TRBV5-6
TGTGCTAGTGGTTTGGTGCCTCTAAACGAGCAGTACTTC,CASGLVPLNEQYF,-,TRBJ2-7,-,TRBV12-5
TGTGCCAGCAGTTTACGGGCTACGGGATACAATGAGCAGTTCTTC,CASSLRATGYNEQFF,-,TRBJ2-1,-,TRBV27
TGTGCCAGCAGCGTATTACAGGGCCCCTACGAGCAGTACTTC,CASSVLQGPYEQYF,-,TRBJ2-7,-,TRBV7-2
TGTGCCACCAGCAGAGTTGGGAACACTGAAGCTTTCTTT,CATSRVGNTEAFF,few,TRBJ1-1,-,TRBV15
TGTGCCACGGAACCCCGGGACAACACCGGGGAGCTGTTTTTT,CATEPRDNTGELFF,-,TRBJ2-2,-,TRBV15
TGTGCCAGCAGTTTAGGAGGATCAGGGATCTCTGGGGCCAACGTCCTGACTTTC,CASSLGGSGISGANVLTF,-,TRBJ2-6,-,TRBV28
TGCGCCAGCAGCCAAGTTGGCGAGGAAGTGTTTTTT,CASSQVGEEVFF,-,TRBJ1-4,-,TRBV4-3
TGTGCCAGCTCACCGGGCAACAGGGCGCAAGAGACCCAGTACTTC,CASSPGNRAQETQYF,-,TRBJ2-5,-,TRBV18
TGTGCCAGCAGTTTGAGCGAGGGGACAGGGGGTTTACCCCTCCACTTT,CASSLSEGTGGLPLHF,-,TRBJ1-6,TRBD1,TRBV28
TGCAGCGTTGAAGGGACTATTGAGAGGGAGACCCAGTACTTC,CSVEGTIERETQYF,-,TRBJ2-5,-,TRBV29-1